Following are 16 T cell receptor beta chains from one sample sequenced in a study of T cell responses to AZD1222 COVID-19 vaccine. Clones were read by immunoSEQ multiplex PCR, and TCRdb kept only the in-frame ones, dropping some. The sample has about 180,000 clones, approximately 86% seen once. The source material was peripheral blood, sampled on day 0 of AZD1222 vaccination. Source of these receptors: an adult in good health.

In regard to this clone: The junction and the germline gene differ at one end; a read error may be behind it. The chain combines TRBV30 with TRBJ2-7, with 11 bases identical to TRBD1. CDR1 is GTSNPN, CDR2 SVGIG, per germline (reference sequence). The CDR3 is made up of 12 amino acids. The chain's CDR3 is CAWSTPDRGQVF. The CDR3 DNA reads TGTGCCTGGAGTACTCCGGACAGGGGGCAAGTCTTC.

The chain combines TRBV30 with TRBJ2-7; D is ambiguous. CDR3 length: 15 amino acids. Germline V lookup: CDR1 GTSNPN, CDR2 SVGIG (reference sequence). Trimming removed 0 bases from V and 6 bases from J, with 18 bases in between. CDR3 nucleotides: TGTGCCTGGAGTGTGCTCTCTCTGCGGCAGAGCGAGCAGTACTTC. Encoded protein: CAWSVLSLRQSEQYF.

The chain combines TRBV6-5 with TRBJ1-1; D is unclear. The V end lost 0 bases, the J end lost 7 bases, and 12 bases lay between the germline ends. The CDR3 is made up of 14 amino acids. The V gene's germline CDR1 is MNHEY and CDR2 SVGAGI. The CDR3 DNA sequence: TGTGCCAGCAGTTACTCGAATGCAGTACGTGAAGCTTTCTTT. Amino acid sequence: CASSYSNAVREAFF.

This clone was detected only a few times. The chain links TRBV19 to TRBJ1-4; TRBD1 is a possible D gene (5 bases). This CDR3 is built from 13 residues. Germline lookup yields CDR1 LNHDA and CDR2 SQIVND (reference sequence). V lost 7 bases to trimming and J lost 5 bases, with 11 bases between them. CDR3 nucleotide sequence: TGTGCCAGTACCACGGACATAAATGAAAAACTGTTTTTT. As protein: CASTTDINEKLFF. Variable domain in full (rest from reference TRBV19 and TRBJ1-4): DGGITQSPKYLFRKEGQNVTLSCEQNLNHDAMYWYRQDPGQGLRLIYYSQIVNDFQKGDIAEGYSVSREKKESFPLTVTSAQKNPTAFYLCASTTDINEKLFFGSGTQLSVL.

The rearrangement uses TRBV6-1 and TRBJ2-2; possible D gene TRBD1, 6 bases. Germline loops: CDR1 MNHNS, CDR2 SASEGT. The CDR3 runs to 18 residues. The V end was cut by 3 bases, the J end by 4 bases, with 21 bases between. CDR3 nucleotide sequence: TGTGCCAGCAGTGATTCAAACAGGGCGCTTCTAGGCACCGGGGAGCTGTTTTTT. It is translated as CASSDSNRALLGTGELFF.

V and J are TRBV7-9 and TRBJ2-1, with D maybe TRBD2 (6 bases). The CDR3 loop spans 15 amino acids. The ends were cut back, 5 bases at V and 6 bases at J, with 17 bases in the middle. Germline-derived CDR1 and CDR2 are SEHNR and FQNEAQ (reference sequence). CDR3 residues: CASSRAGGVGNEQFF. CDR3 in DNA: TGTGCCAGCAGCCGGGCAGGCGGGGTTGGCAATGAGCAGTTCTTC.

The chain couples TRBV19 to TRBJ2-7, with TRBD1 matching over 8 bases. V shed 5 bases and J 2 bases; nucleotides not matched to a gene: 8. CDR3 length equals 15 residues. CDR1 LNHDA and CDR2 SQIVND come from the germline V gene (reference sequence). The CDR3 sequence is CASSAGTGPPYEQYF. In DNA form, the CDR3 reads TGTGCCAGTAGTGCAGGGACAGGTCCCCCCTACGAGCAGTACTTC.

The V and J genes are TRBV4-2 and TRBJ2-3; TRBD2 agrees at 9 bases. CDR3 length: 17 residues. Trimming cost V 1 base and J 3 bases; bases outside gene matches: 8. CDR1 is LGHNA, CDR2 YNFKEQ, per germline. CDR3 bases: TGTGCCAGCAGCCAAGGGCGAGCGGGGGGAGTAACAGATACGCAGTATTTT. It yields the protein CASSQGRAGGVTDTQYF.

The chain joins TRBV7-8 to TRBJ1-1; the D gene is possibly TRBD1 (5 bases). Germline lookup yields CDR1 SGHVS and CDR2 FQNEAQ. V was clipped by 1 base and J by 10 bases, with 19 bases between them. The CDR3 has 15 amino acids. In nucleotides, the CDR3 is TGTGCCAGCAGCTTAGTTGACAGCACGCAGGTGGCAGCTTTCTTT. It codes for CASSLVDSTQVAAFF. The whole variable domain, remainder taken from reference TRBV7-8 and TRBJ1-1, is GAGVSQSPRYKVAKRGQDVALRCDPISGHVSLFWYQQALGQGPEFLTYFQNEAQLDKSGLPSDRFFAERPEGSVSTLKIQRTQQEDSAVYLCASSLVDSTQVAAFFGQGTRLTVV.

The chain combines TRBV3-1 (or the pseudogene TRBV3-2) with TRBJ2-2; 9 positions agree with TRBD2. With 4 bases clipped from V and 7 bases from J, the junction kept 10 bases outside the gene matches. From germline, CDR1 is LGHDT and CDR2 YNNKEL (reference sequence). The CDR3 has 16 amino acids. CDR3 sequence: CASSPYGGGVIGELFF. The CDR3 DNA reads as TGTGCCAGCAGCCCCTATGGCGGGGGGGTCATCGGGGAGCTGTTTTTT.

The CDR3: CASTPGGGTDTQYF. The CDR3 region has the DNA TGTGCCAGCACCCCAGGGGGGGGCACAGATACGCAGTATTTT. The chain has TRBV5-5 and TRBJ2-3, with D perhaps matching TRBD1 or TRBD2 (7 bases each). In germline, CDR1 is SGHKS, CDR2 YYEKEE (reference sequence). The CDR3 covers 14 residues. Trimming took 6 bases from V and 1 from J, leaving 12 bases between them. The variable domain in full, with the rest retrieved from reference TRBV5-5 and TRBJ2-3, is DAGVTQSPTHLIKTRGQQVTLRCSPISGHKSVSWYQQVLGQGPQFIFQYYEKEERGRGNFPDRFSARQFPNYSSELNVNALLLGDSALYLCASTPGGGTDTQYFGPGTRLTVL.

The CDR3 here is CASSHVDRNYGYTF. The CDR3 DNA reads as TGTGCCAGCAGCCACGTAGACAGGAACTATGGCTACACCTTC. The chain couples TRBV14 to TRBJ1-2, with D perhaps TRBD1 (6 bases). V was shortened by 3 bases and J by 2 bases, with 10 bases between the two germline ends. The CDR3 consists of 14 residues. CDR1 SGHDN and CDR2 FVKESK come from the germline V gene. The full variable domain, with the rest looked up from reference TRBV14 and TRBJ1-2, is EAGVTQFPSHSVIEKGQTVTLRCDPISGHDNLYWYRRVMGKEIKFLLHFVKESKQDESGMPNNRFLAERTGGTYSTLKVQPAELEDSGVYFCASSHVDRNYGYTFGSGTRLTVV.

V is TRBV5-1 and J is TRBJ1-6; D is perhaps TRBD1 (6 bases). Germline assignment: CDR1 SGHRS and CDR2 YFSETQ. The CDR3 extends over 17 amino acids. Trimming shortened V by 3 bases and J by 0 bases, and 13 bases separated the two germline ends. This CDR3 reads CASSSDSQSSYNSPLHF. CDR3 nucleotide sequence: TGCGCCAGCAGCTCGGACAGTCAAAGCTCCTATAATTCACCCCTCCACTTT.

The rearrangement uses TRBV10-3 and TRBJ1-4, with D possibly matching TRBD1 (6 bases). CDR1 is ENHRY, CDR2 SYGVKD, per germline. This CDR3 is built from 15 residues. V dropped 5 bases and J dropped 8 bases, with 18 bases sitting between them. CDR3 sequence (DNA): TGTGCCATCAGTCCCTCCGGGGGGCGGGAAGAAAAACTGTTTTTT. The encoded protein is CAISPSGGREEKLFF.

The chain joins TRBV3-1 (or the pseudogene TRBV3-2) to TRBJ1-5; 7 nucleotides agree with TRBD1. The CDR3 covers 21 residues. Germline V gene lookup returns CDR1 LGHDT and CDR2 YNNKEL (reference sequence). V trimming: 2 bases; J trimming: 0 bases; junction bases outside the gene matches: 19. The CDR3 DNA reads TGTGCCAGCAGCCAAAACAGGGGAGTGACTAGAAGGGAATATAGCAATCAGCCCCAGCATTTT. It yields the protein CASSQNRGVTRREYSNQPQHF.

The rearrangement uses TRBV14 and TRBJ2-3; D is possibly TRBD1 (6 bases). The V end lost 1 base, the J end lost 7 bases, and 12 bases lay between the germline ends. This CDR3 region has 14 residues. Looked up from germline, CDR1 is SGHDN and CDR2 is FVKESK. CDR3 in amino acids: CASSQVRGWNTQYF. For the CDR3, the DNA is TGTGCCAGCAGCCAAGTCAGGGGATGGAATACGCAGTATTTT. The whole variable domain, filled in from reference TRBV14 and TRBJ2-3, reads EAGVTQFPSHSVIEKGQTVTLRCDPISGHDNLYWYRRVMGKEIKFLLHFVKESKQDESGMPNNRFLAERTGGTYSTLKVQPAELEDSGVYFCASSQVRGWNTQYFGPGTRLTVL.